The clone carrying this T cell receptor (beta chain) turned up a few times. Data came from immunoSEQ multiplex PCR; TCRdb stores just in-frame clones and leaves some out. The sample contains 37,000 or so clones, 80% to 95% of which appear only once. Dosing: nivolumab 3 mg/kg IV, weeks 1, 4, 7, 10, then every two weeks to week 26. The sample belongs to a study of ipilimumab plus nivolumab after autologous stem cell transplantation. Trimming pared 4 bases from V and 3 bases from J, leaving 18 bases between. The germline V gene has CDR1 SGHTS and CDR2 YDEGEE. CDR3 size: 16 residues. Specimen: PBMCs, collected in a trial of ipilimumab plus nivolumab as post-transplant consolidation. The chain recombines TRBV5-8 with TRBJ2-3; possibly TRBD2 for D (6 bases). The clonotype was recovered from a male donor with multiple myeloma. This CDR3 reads CASSPGASDLTDTQYF. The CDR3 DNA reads TGTGCCAGCAGCCCTGGGGCTAGCGATTTGACAGATACGCAGTATTTT.